One sample yielded the 18 T cell receptor beta chains listed below, sequenced in a study of shared clonotypes between healthy human individuals. Repertoires were generated with immunoSEQ multiplex PCR, while TCRdb's copy carries only in-frame clones and drops some. The sample has over 950,000 clones, 77% seen once. Sequencing was done on a sample of memory CD4+ T cells from PBMCs. Subset meaning: CD45RA-negative fraction. Receptor source: a young man in good health. Some clones in this sample may be carry-over from other donors' samples.

This clone has just a few counts. This specimen includes other DNA sequences encoding the same CDR3. This chain connects TRBV5-1 to TRBJ1-5; D is uncertain. The germline CDR1 and CDR2 sequences are SGHRS and YFSETQ. Trimming shortened V by 2 bases and J by 1 base, and 7 bases separated the two germline ends. This CDR3 has 14 amino acids. The CDR3 is CASSLGGSNQPQHF. The CDR3 coding sequence is TGCGCCAGCAGCTTAGGTGGCAGCAATCAGCCCCAGCATTTT.

CDR3 bases: TGTGCCAGCAGTTCTCGGGACCCCGATACGCAGTATTTT. Translation: CASSSRDPDTQYF. The chain carries TRBV6-1 and TRBJ2-3; D is perhaps TRBD1 or TRBD2 (5 bases each). Trimming pared 5 bases from V and 6 bases from J, leaving 12 bases between. Per the germline V gene, CDR1 is MNHNS and CDR2 is SASEGT. The CDR3 extends over 13 amino acids.

This clone was found a few times. The chain is built from TRBV7-9 and TRBJ1-1, with no clear D. The germline V and J ends were trimmed by 8 bases and 4 bases, with 14 bases remaining between them. This CDR3 region has 13 residues. The germline V gene encodes CDR1 SEHNR and CDR2 FQNEAQ (reference sequence). In DNA form, the CDR3 reads TGTGCCAGCCAGATAAAGGTCGGCACTGAAGCTTTCTTT. Protein sequence: CASQIKVGTEAFF.

This chain joins TRBV11-3 and TRBJ2-5; the match to TRBD1 covers 7 bases. CDR3 length equals 13 residues. V dropped 3 bases and J dropped 7; count of bases not matched to a gene: 5. Germline-derived CDR1 and CDR2 are SGHNT and YENEEA. CDR3 in amino acids: CASSLEQGRTQYF. DNA of the CDR3: TGTGCCAGCAGCTTGGAACAGGGGCGGACCCAGTACTTC. Combining the CDR3 with reference TRBV11-3 and TRBJ2-5 gives the whole variable domain EAGVVQSPRYKIIEKKQPVAFWCNPISGHNTLYWYLQNLGQGPELLIRYENEEAVDDSQLPKDRFSAERLKGVDSTLKIQPAELGDSAVYLCASSLEQGRTQYFGPGTRLLVL.

In its sample, this clone was seen many times. Other DNA sequences within the sample encode an identical CDR3. The V and J genes are TRBV30 and TRBJ1-2; D is unresolved. Germline CDR1 GTSNPN, CDR2 SVGIG (reference sequence). The CDR3 has 11 residues. Trimming removed 2 bases at V and 8 bases at J, with 9 bases between. The CDR3 region is CAWSPGVGYTF. The CDR3 coding sequence is TGTGCCTGGAGTCCTGGGGTAGGCTACACCTTC.

The J gene is TRBJ2-1, the V gene TRBV9, with a tentative D call TRBD2 (5 bases). The germline V and J ends were trimmed by 0 bases and 6 bases, with 13 bases remaining between them. The CDR3 is made up of 15 amino acids. Germline V CDR1 and CDR2: SGDLS, YYNGEE. CDR3 sequence: CASSVVPYTSNEQFF. The CDR3 coding sequence is TGTGCCAGCAGCGTAGTACCCTACACTAGCAATGAGCAGTTCTTC.

This clone was recorded a few times. The gene calls are TRBV19 and TRBJ2-3; 7 bases map to TRBD1. Losses at the gene ends were 8 bases for V and 7 bases for J; bases not matched to a gene: 9. The germline V gene has CDR1 LNHDA and CDR2 SQIVND (reference sequence). The CDR3 extends over 13 amino acids. The DNA of the CDR3 is TGTGCCAGTGCTTACGACAGGGCAAATACGCAGTATTTT. Translation: CASAYDRANTQYF.

This chain connects TRBV5-1 to TRBJ2-7; D remains unclear. V was cut by 6 bases and J by 3 bases, with 16 bases left in between. Looked up from germline, CDR1 is SGHRS and CDR2 is YFSETQ. The CDR3 has 14 residues. CDR3: CASTLSGGNYEQYF. CDR3 in DNA: TGCGCCAGCACCTTATCCGGCGGAAACTACGAGCAGTACTTC.

This chain joins TRBV11-2 and TRBJ1-3; D perhaps matches TRBD1 (6 bases). Per germline, CDR1 SGHAT and CDR2 FQNNGV. The germline V and J ends were trimmed by 5 bases and 0 bases, with 14 bases remaining between them. This CDR3 contains 16 residues. In DNA, the CDR3 is TGTGCCAGCAGCCCAGGGGAGCTCCTCTCTGGAAACACCATATATTTT. It yields the protein CASSPGELLSGNTIYF.

J is TRBJ2-1 and V is TRBV27; 8 positions match TRBD2. The length of the CDR3 is 17 residues. V shed 1 base and J 0 bases; nucleotides not matched to a gene: 5. From germline, CDR1 is MNHEY and CDR2 SMNVEV (reference sequence). CDR3 sequence reads: CASSLYPGTSSYNEQFF. The CDR3 DNA is TGTGCCAGCAGTTTATACCCCGGGACTAGCTCCTACAATGAGCAGTTCTTC.

This clone occurred many times. J is TRBJ2-7 and V is TRBV28, with 12 nucleotides matching TRBD1. The CDR3 totals 15 residues. The trim removed 3 bases at V and 6 bases at J, leaving 6 bases unmatched. CDR1 and CDR2 (germline): MDHEN, SYDVKM. DNA for the CDR3: TGTGCCAGCAGTTTGCCCGGGACAGGGGGCACCGAGCAGTACTTC. Its translation is CASSLPGTGGTEQYF.

The V gene is TRBV6-1, the J gene TRBJ2-4; D assignment may be TRBD1 or TRBD2 (7 bases each). The ends were cut back, 2 bases at V and 5 bases at J, with 13 bases in the middle. Germline V gene lookup returns CDR1 MNHNS and CDR2 SASEGT. The CDR3 runs 15 residues. The CDR3 spells CASSERGRGQNIQYF. The CDR3 DNA is TGTGCCAGCAGTGAAAGGGGGAGGGGGCAAAACATTCAGTACTTC.

As concerns this clone: Other DNA sequences from this sample encode an identical CDR3 as well. The chain carries TRBV10-3 and TRBJ2-5; TRBD2 agrees at 8 bases. Per the germline V gene, CDR1 is ENHRY and CDR2 is SYGVKD. CDR3 size: 16 residues. The J segment lost 1 base and the V segment lost 4 bases, leaving 8 bases of the junction unmatched. The CDR3 region has the DNA TGTGCCATCAGTGTTGGGACTAGTCATTCCCAAGAGACCCAGTACTTC. Its protein product is CAISVGTSHSQETQYF.

The chain couples TRBV14 to TRBJ2-7; either TRBD1 or TRBD2 may fit D (5 bases each). The CDR3 extends over 13 amino acids. In germline, CDR1 is SGHDN, CDR2 FVKESK. Trimming removed 4 bases from V and 6 bases from J, with 13 bases in between. CDR3 sequence: CASSPGPAFEQYF. In nucleotides, the CDR3 is TGTGCCAGCAGCCCGGGACCGGCCTTCGAGCAGTACTTC.

The chain has TRBV7-3 and TRBJ1-1; 10 nucleotides align to TRBD1. CDR1 is SGHTA, CDR2 FQGTGA, per germline. With V trimmed by 5 bases and J by 5 bases, 8 bases remained unmatched. CDR3 length equals 15 residues. CDR3 DNA: TGTGCCAGCAGCCTCAGAGGGGACAGGGGAACTGAAGCTTTCTTT. It encodes CASSLRGDRGTEAFF.

Remarks on this clone: A far larger clone is off by one base, so a read error is likely. Other DNA sequences in the same sample also yield this CDR3. The chain employs TRBV5-1 and TRBJ2-2, with 10 bases identical to TRBD2. Germline values: CDR1 SGHRS, CDR2 YFSETQ. V gave up 4 bases and J gave up 1 base; unmatched junction bases: 7. CDR3 length equals 17 residues. CDR3 DNA sequence: TGCGCCAGCAGCGCAGAACTAGCGGGACAGAACACCGGGGAGCTGTTTTTT. It codes for CASSAELAGQNTGELFF.

The chain couples TRBV2 to TRBJ1-5; 8 bases agree with TRBD1. Germline CDR1 and CDR2: SNHLY and FYNNEI. This CDR3 comprises 15 residues. J lost 3 bases, V lost 4 bases, and 5 bases had no gene match. CDR3 sequence (DNA): TGTGCCAGCAGTGCCGGGACAGGCAACAATCAGCCCCAGCATTTT. Its translation: CASSAGTGNNQPQHF.

The chain joins TRBV28 to TRBJ2-7; TRBD1 matches 12 bases. Germline V gene data show CDR1 as MDHEN and CDR2 as SYDVKM. The CDR3 runs 15 residues. Trimming cost V 3 bases and J 13 bases; bases outside gene matches: 13. CDR3 sequence: CASSFGGQGALRIYF. The CDR3 DNA follows: TGTGCCAGCAGTTTCGGGGGACAGGGGGCTTTGCGGATTTACTTC.